This TCR beta chain originates from a study of early T cells in non-severe SARS-CoV-2 infection (dated by TCRdb to the early 2020s). Regarding the study in general: Bulk RNA from unsorted whole blood was used for TCR sequencing, so alpha and beta chains could not be paired. The full study reports these points: VDJdb matching was skewed toward anti-spike CD8 responses and likely underestimated virus-specific expansions, missing private and CD4 specificities.

The library relied on 5' RACE. The reads were generated on a NextSeq 500. To correct for sequencing error and PCR bias, the TCR library protocol tagged individual cDNA molecules with unique molecular identifiers. Both TCR alpha and beta chains were sequenced, and tight co-correlation was observed between alpha and beta sequence abundances in each sample. In the source study's methods: V gene, J gene and CDR3 annotation of TCR sequences was performed with Decombinator V4. Expanded TCRs were defined as changing significantly between any two time points under a Poisson model with p below 0.0001. Abundances of TCRs were expressed as counts per million after normalisation to the total number of TCRs sequenced in each sample. TRAV1-2 paired with TRAJ12, TRAJ20 or TRAJ33 defined MAIT TCRs, while TRAV10 paired with TRAJ18 defined iNKT TCRs. VDJdb, accessed 1 November 2021, was searched for CMV, EBV and SARS-CoV-2 annotated TCRs, with TCRs annotated for multiple antigens excluded. The raw public data were reprocessed by TCRdb itself: fastp quality trimming at Q25, MiXCR clonotype calling, in-frame beta chains only. Each entry merges the rows of one CDR3 protein and shows their most common DNA and genes. The V and J calls, along with clone size, are taken from TCRdb and not from the paper's own processing. Recorded for this sample are approximately 73,000 distinct CDR3 sequences; 13% of them occurred a single time. Approximately 1.1% of the sample is taken by the ten largest.

A case-control design nested within a healthcare worker cohort in London, UK, was used, with weekly nasopharyngeal swab PCR tests and blood sampling performed. Healthcare workers were enrolled in the week of the UK lockdown, from 23 to 31 March 2020, and were followed every week for up to about 16 weeks. The CDR3 starts with the cysteine, ends with the phenylalanine, and has 15 residues. Only the CDR3 DNA stays, 45 bases, in frame from base 1. Trimming takes 1 base off V and 5 bases off J; junction bases not matched to a gene: 2. CDR1 and CDR2, per the germline V gene (reference sequence), are LNHNV and YYDKDF. Turning to this clonotype: It has no known antigen specificity. It has no much larger one-base neighbor in the sample; base qualities were not kept.

The chain is assembled from TRBV15 and TRBJ1-4; 9 junctional bases match TRBD1. Sequenced material: whole blood. The TCR originated in an adult who was a healthcare worker with PCR-confirmed SARS-CoV-2 infection or an uninfected control (not recorded which). The CDR3 protein is CATSRGGQGNEKLFF. The nucleotides read TGTGCCACCAGCAGAGGGGGACAGGGAAATGAAAAACTGTTTTTT.